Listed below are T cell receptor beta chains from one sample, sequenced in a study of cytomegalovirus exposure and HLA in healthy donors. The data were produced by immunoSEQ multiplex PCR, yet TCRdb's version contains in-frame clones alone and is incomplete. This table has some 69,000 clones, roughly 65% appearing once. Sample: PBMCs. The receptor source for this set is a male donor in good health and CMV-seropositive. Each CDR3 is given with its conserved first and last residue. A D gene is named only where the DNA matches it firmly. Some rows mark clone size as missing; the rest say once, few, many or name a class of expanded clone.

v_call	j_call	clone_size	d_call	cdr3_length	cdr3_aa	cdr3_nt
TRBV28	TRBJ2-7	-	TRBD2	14	CASINMAGDHEQYF	TGTGCCAGCATTAACATGGCGGGAGACCACGAGCAGTACTTC
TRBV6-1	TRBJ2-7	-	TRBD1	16	CASSDLGTGGGYEQYF	TGTGCCAGCAGTGACCTTGGGACAGGGGGTGGATACGAGCAGTACTTC
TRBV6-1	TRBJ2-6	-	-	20	CASSEPSDRWIFSGANVLTF	TGTGCCAGCAGTGAACCCTCGGACAGATGGATTTTCTCTGGGGCCAACGTCCTGACTTTC
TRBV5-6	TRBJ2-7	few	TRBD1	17	CASSATLRGGVLHEQYF	TGTGCCAGCAGCGCTACCCTCCGAGGGGGCGTGCTTCACGAGCAGTACTTC
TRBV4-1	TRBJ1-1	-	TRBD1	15	CASSQRDSMNTEAFF	TGCGCCAGCAGCCAGAGGGACAGCATGAACACTGAAGCTTTCTTT
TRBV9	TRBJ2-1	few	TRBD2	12	CASSPQTSWQFF	TGTGCCAGCAGCCCTCAGACTAGCTGGCAGTTCTTC
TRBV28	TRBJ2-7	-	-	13	CASSQTGTYEQYF	TGTGCCAGCAGTCAGACAGGTACCTACGAGCAGTACTTC
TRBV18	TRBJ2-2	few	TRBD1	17	CASSNSGQGANTGELFF	TGTGCCAGCTCAAATTCTGGACAGGGGGCAAACACCGGGGAGCTGTTTTTT
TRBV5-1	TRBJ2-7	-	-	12	CASSLAGPEQYF	TGCGCCAGCAGCTTGGCAGGCCCCGAGCAGTACTTC
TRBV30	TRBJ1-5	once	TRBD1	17	CAWSVLGRDRGVQPQHF	TGTGCCTGGAGTGTACTTGGTCGGGACAGGGGTGTTCAGCCCCAGCATTTT
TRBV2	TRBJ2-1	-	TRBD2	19	CASSEGGTSGGFVYNEQFF	TGTGCCAGCAGTGAGGGAGGGACTAGCGGGGGATTCGTCTACAATGAGCAGTTCTTC
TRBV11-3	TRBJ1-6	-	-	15	CASSLDSSYNSPLHF	TGTGCCAGCAGCTTAGACAGCTCCTATAATTCACCCCTCCACTTT
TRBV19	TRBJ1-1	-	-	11	CASIRGGEAFF	TGTGCCAGTATAAGAGGAGGTGAAGCTTTCTTT
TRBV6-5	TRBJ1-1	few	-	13	CASSWGGATEAFF	TGTGCCAGCAGCTGGGGGGGTGCGACTGAAGCTTTCTTT
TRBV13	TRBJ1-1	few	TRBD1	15	CASSYWTGPATEAFF	TGTGCCAGCAGCTACTGGACAGGGCCGGCCACTGAAGCTTTCTTT
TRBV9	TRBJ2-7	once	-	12	CASSPGVHEQYF	TGTGCCAGCAGCCCGGGGGTCCACGAGCAGTACTTC
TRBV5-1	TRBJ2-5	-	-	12	CASSFSGETQYF	TGCGCCAGCAGCTTTAGTGGAGAGACCCAGTACTTC
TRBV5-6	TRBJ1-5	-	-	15	CASSSGVYSNQPQHF	TGTGCCAGCAGCTCAGGGGTTTATAGCAATCAGCCCCAGCATTTT
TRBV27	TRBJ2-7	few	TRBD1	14	CASSSSTGGREQYF	TGTGCCAGCAGTTCATCAACAGGGGGCAGGGAGCAGTACTTC
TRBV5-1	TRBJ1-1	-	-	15	CASTFGITGQLEAFF	TGCGCCAGCACTTTTGGGATAACCGGACAACTAGAAGCTTTCTTT
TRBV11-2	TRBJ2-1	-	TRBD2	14	CASTGTNSYNEQFF	TGTGCCAGCACCGGGACTAACTCCTACAATGAGCAGTTCTTC
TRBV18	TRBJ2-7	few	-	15	CASSPPRTEGYEQYF	TGTGCCAGCTCACCACCCCGGACAGAGGGCTACGAGCAGTACTTC
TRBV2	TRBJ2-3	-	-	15	CASRPWATGGDTQYF	TGTGCCAGCAGGCCCTGGGCCACCGGGGGAGATACGCAGTATTTT
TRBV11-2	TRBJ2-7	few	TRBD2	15	CASSATTSGSYEQYF	TGTGCCAGCAGCGCAACGACTAGCGGGAGTTACGAGCAGTACTTC
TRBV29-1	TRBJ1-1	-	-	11	CSVGSNTEAFF	TGCAGCGTTGGTTCAAACACTGAAGCTTTCTTT
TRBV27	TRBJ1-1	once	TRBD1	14	CASRLQGGSTEAFF	TGTGCCAGCAGACTACAGGGGGGGAGCACTGAAGCTTTCTTT
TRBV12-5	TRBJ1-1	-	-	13	CASGFLGRGEAFF	TGTGCTAGTGGTTTCCTGGGGCGGGGTGAGGCTTTCTTT
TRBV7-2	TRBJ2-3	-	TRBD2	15	CASSLASGGADTQYF	TGTGCCAGCAGCTTAGCGAGCGGGGGGGCGGATACGCAGTATTTT
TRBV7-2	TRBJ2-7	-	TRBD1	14	CASSSPGQTYEQYF	TGTGCCAGCAGCTCCCCGGGACAGACCTACGAGCAGTACTTC
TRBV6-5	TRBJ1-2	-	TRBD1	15	CASNPMTGGGYGYTF	TGTGCCAGCAACCCCATGACAGGGGGCGGCTATGGCTACACCTTC
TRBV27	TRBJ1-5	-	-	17	CASSLYHMGQGNQPQHF	TGTGCCAGCAGTCTATATCACATGGGGCAGGGCAATCAGCCCCAGCATTTT
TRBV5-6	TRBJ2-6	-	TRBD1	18	CASSSDNRGSSGANVLTF	TGTGCCAGCAGCTCGGACAACAGGGGATCCTCTGGGGCCAACGTCCTGACTTTC
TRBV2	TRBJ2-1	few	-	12	CASSVQPREQFF	TGTGCCAGCAGTGTACAGCCCCGGGAGCAGTTCTTC
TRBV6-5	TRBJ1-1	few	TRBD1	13	CASSYQGAVEAFF	TGTGCCAGCAGTTACCAGGGGGCGGTTGAAGCTTTCTTT
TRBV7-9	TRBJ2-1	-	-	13	CASSLNEGDEQFF	TGTGCCAGCAGCTTAAATGAGGGGGATGAGCAGTTCTTC
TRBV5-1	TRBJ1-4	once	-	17	CASSLAVDSATNEKLFF	TGCGCCAGCAGCTTGGCCGTGGACTCTGCAACTAATGAAAAACTGTTTTTT
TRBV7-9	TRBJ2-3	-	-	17	CASSSATGWQSTDTQYF	TGTGCCAGCAGCTCCGCAACAGGCTGGCAAAGCACAGATACGCAGTATTTT
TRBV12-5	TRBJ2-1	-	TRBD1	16	CASGPERDRGLNEQFF	TGTGCTAGTGGCCCAGAACGTGACAGGGGGTTGAATGAGCAGTTCTTC
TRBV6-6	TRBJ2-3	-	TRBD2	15	CASSLLAGGTDTQYF	TGTGCCAGCAGTTTACTAGCGGGAGGCACAGATACGCAGTATTTT
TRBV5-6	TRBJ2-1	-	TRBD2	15	CASSSGTSGSDEQFF	TGTGCCAGCAGCTCCGGGACTAGCGGGAGCGATGAGCAGTTCTTC
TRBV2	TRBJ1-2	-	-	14	CASSGTGGLHLYTF	TGTGCCAGCAGTGGGACTGGGGGGTTACACCTCTACACCTTC
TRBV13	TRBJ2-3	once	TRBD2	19	CASSLGAGGLITSTDTQYF	TGTGCCAGCAGCTTAGGGGCGGGGGGGCTAATTACTAGCACAGATACGCAGTATTTT
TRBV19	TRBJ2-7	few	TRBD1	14	CASSPGTGAYEQYF	TGTGCCAGTAGTCCCGGGACAGGGGCCTACGAGCAGTACTTC
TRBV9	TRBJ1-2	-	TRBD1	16	CASSVVPQDRGRGYTF	TGTGCCAGCAGCGTAGTGCCCCAAGACAGGGGGCGAGGCTACACCTTC
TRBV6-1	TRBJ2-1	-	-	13	CASSERTDNEQFF	TGTGCCAGCAGTGAAAGGACAGACAATGAGCAGTTCTTC
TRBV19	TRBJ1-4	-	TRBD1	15	CASAMAGTGPEKLFF	TGTGCCAGTGCTATGGCCGGGACAGGACCTGAAAAACTGTTTTTT
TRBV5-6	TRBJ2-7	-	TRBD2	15	CASSLRTSGPYEQYF	TGTGCCAGCAGCCTTCGGACTAGCGGTCCCTACGAGCAGTACTTC
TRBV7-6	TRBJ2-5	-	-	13	CASSSGYQETQYF	TGTGCCAGCAGCTCGGGGTACCAAGAGACCCAGTACTTC
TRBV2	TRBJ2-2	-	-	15	CASSDATGRAGELFF	TGTGCCAGCAGTGACGCCACAGGGCGGGCCGGGGAGCTGTTTTTT
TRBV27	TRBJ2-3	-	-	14	CASSRRPGTDTQYF	TGTGCCAGCAGTCGGCGACCAGGGACAGATACGCAGTATTTT
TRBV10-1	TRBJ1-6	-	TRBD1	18	CASSESGTGGGYNSPLHF	TGCGCCAGCAGTGAGTCCGGGACAGGGGGCGGTTATAATTCACCCCTCCACTTT
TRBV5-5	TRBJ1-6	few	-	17	CASSLSGQITYNSPLHF	TGTGCCAGCAGCTTGTCAGGCCAAATAACTTATAATTCACCCCTCCACTTT
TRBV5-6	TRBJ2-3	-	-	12	CASSSSLYTQYF	TGTGCCAGCAGCTCGAGTCTCTATACGCAGTATTTT
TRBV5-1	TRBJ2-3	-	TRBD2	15	CASTQSGSPTDTQYF	TGCGCCAGCACCCAGAGCGGGAGTCCCACAGATACGCAGTATTTT
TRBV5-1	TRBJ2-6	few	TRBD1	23	CASSGNLVGTGLRRTSGANVLTF	TGCGCCAGCAGCGGCAACCTCGTGGGGACAGGGTTAAGACGCACCTCTGGGGCCAACGTCCTGACTTTC
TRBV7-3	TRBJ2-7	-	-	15	CASSLSGGSSYEQYF	TGTGCCAGCAGCTTAAGTGGGGGGAGCTCCTACGAGCAGTACTTC
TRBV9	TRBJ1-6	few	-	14	CASSAEQGSSPLHF	TGTGCCAGCAGCGCCGAACAGGGTTCTTCACCCCTCCACTTT